These T cell receptor beta chains were read from a single sample in a study of T-cell memory formation after mild COVID-19. Via MiXCR, TCRdb re-called the 5' RACE reads, giving one row per CDR3 protein. The sample gives 250,000 to 300,000 distinct CDR3 sequences, 8.2% of which show up once; 20% to 25% is in the top ten. The material sequenced was PBMCs or a T cell subset sorted from them (not recorded which). The origin of the receptors is a man between 18 and 35 years old who had mild COVID-19 (a few samples of this study predate the infection). Cell type and time point are not known. Each CDR3 is given with its conserved first and last residue.

>TRBV7-2|TRBJ2-1
CASSLIAGVNEQFF
>TRBV15|TRBJ1-1
CATSRDPNTEAFF
>TRBV29-1|TRBJ2-7
CSVEDQGEQYF
>TRBV7-2|TRBJ2-1
CASSLVGTRDNEQFF
>TRBV5-1|TRBJ2-2
CASSFILTNTGELFF
>TRBV9|TRBJ2-1
CASSPPRTGGSEQFF
>TRBV20-1|TRBJ2-5
CSANRGGLETQYF
>TRBV6-5|TRBJ2-1
CASSYSGQGLNEQFF
>TRBV20-1|TRBJ2-1
CSVPLKLAGQFF
>TRBV9|TRBJ1-2
CASSVTGANYGYTF
>TRBV12-3/TRBV12-4|TRBJ2-3
CASSLALRGRRSTDTQYF
>TRBV5-1|TRBJ1-6
CASSLVGFGNSPLHF
>TRBV4-2|TRBJ2-7
CASSQDLLAGVTSSYEQYF
>TRBV4-3|TRBJ2-2
CASSHYPLAGGPRTGELFF
>TRBV11-3|TRBJ1-4
CASSLGQGAFNEKLFF
>TRBV11-2|TRBJ2-5
CASNSGWGVETQYF
>TRBV5-6|TRBJ2-2
CAGTTGYTGELFF
>TRBV5-1|TRBJ1-2
CASSPSGPSESDYGYTF
>TRBV2|TRBJ2-3
CASKEPDTQYF
>TRBV20-1|TRBJ2-7
CSAGGRAGEQYF
>TRBV10-3|TRBJ2-2
CAISDSAGHTGELFF
>TRBV12-3/TRBV12-4|TRBJ2-7
CASSLRLQGAAYEQYF
>TRBV29-1|TRBJ2-5
CSVGLVGGQETQYF
>TRBV29-1|TRBJ1-2
CSVAGRNYGYTF
>TRBV5-1|TRBJ2-3
CASSPREGSTDTQYF
>TRBV12-3/TRBV12-4|TRBJ2-2
CASTNLFLAGELFF
>TRBV3-1|TRBJ2-3
CASSLQGQGMLDTQYF
>TRBV11-2|TRBJ2-5
CASSPPLAGVSETQYF
>TRBV5-6|TRBJ1-1
CASSWGTGGEAFF
>TRBV4-1|TRBJ2-3
CASSQDGASGGTDTQYF
>TRBV20-1|TRBJ1-2
CSARDQNTYGYTF
>TRBV7-9|TRBJ1-5
CASSLETGERNF
>TRBV12-3/TRBV12-4|TRBJ2-3
CASSFVGGSSTDTQYF
>TRBV28|TRBJ1-1
CASSPPTALNTEAFF
>TRBV19|TRBJ1-4
CASSRTGNEKLFF
>TRBV19|TRBJ2-6
CASTGLPGQGMSGANVLTF
>TRBV5-4|TRBJ2-5
CASSPGTSGEQETQYF
>TRBV6-5|TRBJ1-2
CASRTTGGNYGYTF
>TRBV3-1|TRBJ2-7
CASSQRGRTAYEQYF
>TRBV7-8|TRBJ1-6
CASSPLDRAATLYNSPLHF
>TRBV6-1|TRBJ2-7
CASSNPGSYEQYF
>TRBV20-1|TRBJ2-6
CSVGGHGANVLTF
>TRBV24-1|TRBJ2-3
CATSDGAGPITDTQYF
>TRBV2|TRBJ2-2
CASSRLAGGTGELFF
>TRBV19|TRBJ1-4
CASSMGTATNEKLFF
>TRBV5-1|TRBJ2-4
CASSLAGGAGGNIQYF
>TRBV5-1|TRBJ1-6
CASSTGMSPGSPLHF
>TRBV10-1|TRBJ2-1
CASSESKGAYNEQFF
>TRBV20-1|TRBJ2-6
CSAYQGAAGANVLTF
>TRBV19|TRBJ1-5
CASDRGLRQPQHF
>TRBV5-1|TRBJ2-7
CASSIDQTGEQYF
>TRBV20-1|TRBJ2-5
CSARDRVGQETQYF
>TRBV20-1|TRBJ2-3
CSASVGGGLFYTDTQYF
>TRBV6-5|TRBJ2-2
CASKEGDGELFF
>TRBV5-1|TRBJ2-1
CASSLEGDNEQFF